This T cell receptor beta chain was documented in a study of T cells after yellow fever vaccination. Study observations and caveats: High-abundance clonotypes from the bulk population could contaminate FACS-sorted repertoires. A limited proportion of clonotypes was detected within both the CD4 and CD8 compartments.

Of note for this clonotype: What it recognizes is unknown.

TCRdb processed the 5' RACE reads anew with MiXCR; each CDR3 protein has one entry. The table includes some 260,000 distinct CDR3 sequences, roughly 5.2% detected once. V lost 5 bases and J 2 bases, leaving 12 bases between the germline ends. The CDR3 contains 15 residues. Germline V lookup: CDR1 MNHNY, CDR2 SVGAGI (reference sequence). The origin of this receptor is a man aged 18 to 30 who received the YFV17D yellow fever vaccine. Sequenced material: CD4+ T cells sorted from PBMCs, taken on the day of the yellow fever booster vaccination. This rearrangement joins TRBV6-6 to TRBJ1-4, with a possible D match to TRBD1 (5 bases). The CDR3 spells CASSGRGGTNEKLFF. The CDR3 nucleotides read TGTGCCAGCAGTGGTCGGGGGGGGACTAATGAAAAACTGTTTTTT.